Below are 9 T cell receptor beta chains sequenced from a single sample in a study of Ad26.COV2.S vaccination and SARS-CoV-2 variants. Here immunoSEQ multiplex PCR was the method, and the copy in TCRdb shows in-frame clones only, minus some. Of around 370,000 clones in the sample, about 91% were seen once. Sequencing used peripheral blood, obtained after recovery from COVID-19. These receptors all come from a human donor who had recovered from COVID-19.

This clone was detected once. The chain employs TRBV7-9 and TRBJ2-1; no reliable D call. CDR3 length: 12 residues. The germline CDR1 and CDR2 sequences are SEHNR and FQNEAQ (reference sequence). The V end was cut by 5 bases, the J end by 9 bases, with 11 bases between. The CDR3 is CASSPYRGEQFF. The CDR3 region has the DNA TGTGCCAGCAGCCCCTATCGCGGTGAGCAGTTCTTC.

The V and J genes are TRBV4-2 and TRBJ2-6; 10 nucleotides line up with TRBD2. The CDR3 is 18 amino acids. Germline CDR1 LGHNA, CDR2 YNFKEQ. V was clipped by 3 bases and J by 0 bases; unmatched bases: 5. The CDR3 DNA follows: TGTGCCAGCAGCCAGTCCGGGACTAGCGTCTCTGGGGCCAACGTCCTGACTTTC. Translating it yields CASSQSGTSVSGANVLTF.

V is TRBV5-6 and J is TRBJ2-7, with D possibly being TRBD1 (6 bases). There are 16 residues in the CDR3. Germline V gene lookup returns CDR1 SGHDT and CDR2 YYEEEE. The V and J ends lost 0 bases and 3 bases respectively, with 16 bases between them. CDR3 region: CASSLGQTGILYEQYF. The CDR3 coding sequence is TGTGCCAGCAGCTTGGGTCAGACAGGAATCCTCTACGAGCAGTACTTC.

The chain joins TRBV6-5 to TRBJ2-1, with D perhaps assigned TRBD1 or TRBD2 (6 bases each). Germline assignment: CDR1 MNHEY and CDR2 SVGAGI. The length of the CDR3 is 16 residues. Trimming shortened V by 3 bases and J by 6 bases, and 18 bases separated the two germline ends. This CDR3 reads CASSYRSGGPINEQFF. The CDR3 DNA is TGTGCCAGCAGTTATCGGTCCGGGGGCCCGATCAATGAGCAGTTCTTC.

The rearrangement uses TRBV3-1 (or the pseudogene TRBV3-2) and TRBJ2-7; 11 bases agree with TRBD2. CDR3 length: 18 amino acids. CDR1 and CDR2 from the germline V gene are LGHDT and YNNKEL (reference sequence). V gave up 4 bases and J gave up 0 bases; unmatched junction bases: 11. The CDR3 DNA sequence: TGTGCCAGCAGCCCCCGGGCTAGCGGGGGGAAATTCTCCTACGAGCAGTACTTC. This encodes CASSPRASGGKFSYEQYF.

This clone was picked up one time. The chain carries TRBV10-3 and TRBJ1-2; 9 bases are a match to TRBD1. This CDR3 is 14 amino acids long. The germline CDR1 and CDR2 sequences are ENHRY and SYGVKD. V was clipped by 0 bases and J by 5 bases; unmatched bases: 1. The CDR3, as DNA: TGTGCCATCAGTGAGTCGGACAGGGGATATGGCTACACCTTC. This codes for CAISESDRGYGYTF.

V usage is TRBV19 and J usage is TRBJ2-1, with a tentative D call TRBD1 (6 bases). V was pared by 1 base and J by 6 bases, with 13 bases between. The CDR3 consists of 15 residues. Germline CDR1 and CDR2: LNHDA and SQIVND (reference sequence). CDR3 protein: CASSIGQGLVNEQFF. The DNA for the CDR3 is TGTGCCAGTAGTATAGGCCAGGGGTTGGTCAATGAGCAGTTCTTC.

The chain has TRBV20-1 and TRBJ2-2; no clear D gene. Germline lookup yields CDR1 DFQATT and CDR2 SNEGSKA (reference sequence). The CDR3 consists of 11 residues. The CDR3 region is CGTAAAGELFF. CDR3 coding DNA: TGCGGAACAGCAGCTGCCGGGGAGCTGTTTTTT.

V and J are TRBV4-3 and TRBJ2-7; TRBD1 matches 10 bases. The V gene's germline CDR1 is LGHNA and CDR2 YSLEER. V trimming: 8 bases; J trimming: 6 bases; junction bases outside the gene matches: 7. The CDR3 spans 13 residues. CDR3 coding DNA: TGCGCCAGCGGAACCGGGACAGGGGTCGAGCAGTACTTC. Protein product: CASGTGTGVEQYF.